A single sample gave rise to the 31 T cell receptor beta chains below, sequenced in a study. TCRdb re-called the 5' RACE reads through MiXCR, storing one row per CDR3 protein. The sample lists roughly 39,000 distinct CDR3 sequences, 15% to 20% seen once, with 2.5% to 3% in the top ten. Sequencing input: naive CD4+ T cells sorted from a lymph node. The subset here: naive CD4+ T cells, CD4+CD45RA+CD25-. These TCRs come from a female donor with breast cancer.

The table lists this clonotype with a count of one. Its ends do not fully match the called genes, so a read error is possible. V is TRBV4-1 and J is TRBJ2-5, with D perhaps TRBD1 (6 bases). This CDR3 comprises 15 residues. CDR1 and CDR2 from the germline V gene are MGHRA and YSYEKL. The CDR3 sequence: CASSQGGLGQEAQYF. CDR3 nucleotides: TGCGCCAGCAGCCAAGGGGGCTTGGGACAAGAGGCCCAGTACTTC.

The V gene is TRBV20-1, the J gene TRBJ2-5; 8 bases fit TRBD1. Trimming took 3 bases from V and 2 from J; bases not matched to a gene: 5. In germline, CDR1 is DFQATT, CDR2 SNEGSKA (reference sequence). CDR3 size: 14 residues. Here the CDR3 reads CSARKGQGQETQYF. The CDR3 DNA sequence: TGCAGTGCTAGGAAAGGACAGGGACAAGAGACCCAGTACTTC.

With respect to this clonotype: A read error may account for a junction end that differs from germline. V usage is TRBV27 and J usage is TRBJ2-5, with D perhaps TRBD1 or TRBD2 (6 bases each). Looked up from germline, CDR1 is MNHEY and CDR2 is SMNVEV (reference sequence). This CDR3 spans 17 amino acids. The CDR3 here is CASSLYPGVRGGEAQYF. The CDR3 DNA follows: TGTGCCAGCAGTTTATACCCGGGGGTTAGAGGGGGAGAGGCCCAGTACTTC.

V usage is TRBV7-2 and J usage is TRBJ2-7; 12 bases are shared with TRBD2. Germline CDR1 and CDR2: SGHTA and FQGNSA. This CDR3 is built from 15 residues. V shed 4 bases, J shed 1 base, and the junction held 2 bases outside the gene matches. This CDR3 reads CASSSTSGGSYEQYF. CDR3 coding DNA: TGTGCCAGCAGCTCGACTAGCGGGGGATCCTACGAGCAGTACTTC.

This clonotype has ten or more counts. This chain connects TRBV7-2 to TRBJ2-3; D gene unclear. V lost 6 bases to trimming and J lost 2 bases, with 9 bases between them. This CDR3 has 13 amino acids. The germline CDR1 and CDR2 sequences are SGHTA and FQGNSA. The CDR3 DNA reads as TGTGCCAGCAGGATGGGCTACACAGATACGCAGTATTTT. It encodes CASRMGYTDTQYF.

This clonotype was recorded a few times. The chain recombines TRBV20-1 with TRBJ2-6, with 9 bases matching TRBD1. J was trimmed by 2 bases and V by 5 bases; bases with no gene match: 4. The CDR3 is 15 residues long. Germline CDR1 reads DFQATT; CDR2 reads SNEGSKA (reference sequence). CDR3 coding DNA: TGCAGTGCTTACAGGGGGCGGACTGGGGCCAACGTCCTGACTTTC. It specifies CSAYRGRTGANVLTF.

This clonotype qualifies as medium-sized. The chain employs TRBV7-8 and TRBJ2-1; 9 bases match TRBD1. CDR1 is SGHVS and CDR2 is FQNEAQ in the germline V gene. Trimming cost V 5 bases and J 8 bases; bases outside gene matches: 10. CDR3 size: 15 residues. The CDR3 bases are TGTGCCAGCAGCCCCTACAGGGGGCTCGGGTATGAGCAGTTCTTC. Its translation: CASSPYRGLGYEQFF.

Regarding this clonotype: This may be a read error, as it is one base from a much larger clone. The gene calls are TRBV6-5 and TRBJ2-1; the match to TRBD2 covers 14 bases. The CDR3 is 14 residues long. Germline CDR1 is MNHEY and CDR2 is SVGAGI. With 6 bases clipped from V and 14 bases from J, the junction kept 9 bases outside the gene matches. The CDR3 DNA reads TGTGCCAGCAGGCTTCCGGGACTAGCGGGAGCGGAGTTCTTC. It translates to CASRLPGLAGAEFF.

The chain recombines TRBV4-1 with TRBJ1-2; TRBD1 might be the D (6 bases). The CDR3 sequence is 14 residues long. CDR1 and CDR2 (germline): MGHRA, YSYEKL. The V gene lost 3 bases and the J gene lost 11 bases, with 19 bases spanning the gap. The CDR3 nucleotides read TGCGCCAGCAGCCAGGCGACAGGCCCCGACGGGTACACCTTC. Residues: CASSQATGPDGYTF.

This clonotype has more than one count but fewer than ten. The chain employs TRBV5-5 and TRBJ2-1; D is ambiguous. V dropped 1 base and J dropped 6 bases, with 5 bases sitting between them. The CDR3 has 12 residues. CDR1 SGHKS and CDR2 YYEKEE come from the germline V gene (reference sequence). The CDR3 reads CASSLSGNEQFF. The CDR3 nucleotides read TGTGCCAGCAGCTTGTCCGGCAATGAGCAGTTCTTC.

This clonotype was found a few times. The chain is built from TRBV7-2 and TRBJ1-5, with TRBD1 matching 9 bases. The CDR3 totals 16 residues. The trim removed 4 bases at V and 0 bases at J, leaving 4 bases unmatched. From germline, CDR1 is SGHTA and CDR2 FQGNSA. The CDR3 loop is CASSWSGQGSNQPQHF. The CDR3 DNA follows: TGTGCCAGCAGCTGGTCGGGACAGGGTAGCAATCAGCCCCAGCATTTT.

By share, this clonotype counts as medium-sized. This rearrangement joins TRBV5-1 to TRBJ1-6; D unclear. Trimming removed 4 bases at V and 7 bases at J, with 15 bases between. The CDR3 has 15 amino acids. The V gene's germline CDR1 is SGHRS and CDR2 YFSETQ. The CDR3 protein is CASSAGQAGNSPLHF. In DNA form, the CDR3 reads TGCGCCAGCAGCGCCGGCCAGGCCGGGAATTCACCCCTCCACTTT.

The chain has TRBV6-5 and TRBJ1-6; D is perhaps TRBD1 (5 bases). CDR1 is MNHEY and CDR2 is SVGAGI in the germline V gene. The CDR3 has 13 residues. Between the trimmed V and J ends, which lost 11 bases and 9 bases, there was a span of 17 bases. CDR3 sequence (DNA): TGTGCCGCACACGAAAGCAGGGCTTCACCCCTCCACTTT. Residues: CAAHESRASPLHF.

This clonotype was recorded a few times. The chain recombines TRBV20-1 with TRBJ1-5; D gene unclear. The germline V gene encodes CDR1 DFQATT and CDR2 SNEGSKA (reference sequence). The CDR3 length is 15 residues. V was shortened by 0 bases and J by 6 bases, with 15 bases between the two germline ends. The DNA for the CDR3 is TGCAGTGCTAGAGAGGCCCAGAGGTTTGGTCAGCCCCAGCATTTT. This gives the protein CSAREAQRFGQPQHF.

This clonotype was counted between two and nine times. This sequence joins TRBV4-3 and TRBJ2-7; D perhaps matches TRBD2 (6 bases). Germline values: CDR1 LGHNA, CDR2 YSLEER. The V and J ends lost 4 bases and 0 bases respectively, with 10 bases between them. The length of the CDR3 is 14 residues. CDR3 bases: TGCGCCAGCAGCCCAGCGGGTGGCTCCTACGAGCAGTACTTC. It yields the protein CASSPAGGSYEQYF.

The rearrangement uses TRBV5-1 and TRBJ2-7; 10 bases line up with TRBD1. Losses at the gene ends were 4 bases for V and 6 bases for J; bases not matched to a gene: 7. Germline V CDR1 and CDR2: SGHRS, YFSETQ. CDR3 size: 14 residues. CDR3 DNA sequence: TGCGCCAGCAGCCCCGGGACAGGGGAGTCCGAGCAGTACTTC. Protein: CASSPGTGESEQYF.

Of note for this clonotype: A much larger clone lies one base from this, so it may be a read error. The chain's CDR3 is CASGLDGHRNQPQHF. The CDR3 DNA follows: TGCGCCAGCGGCTTGGACGGACATCGCAATCAGCCCCAGCATTTT. The chain has TRBV5-1 and TRBJ1-5; D is possibly TRBD1 (5 bases). CDR3 length equals 15 residues. Germline-derived CDR1 and CDR2 are SGHRS and YFSETQ.

This clonotype was detected a few times. This sequence joins TRBV29-1 and TRBJ2-5; TRBD2 is a possible D gene (6 bases). V was shortened by 7 bases and J by 5 bases, with 17 bases between the two germline ends. This CDR3 is 13 amino acids long. CDR1 and CDR2 from the germline V gene are SQVTM and ANQGSEA. Here the CDR3 DNA reads TGCAGCGCCAGCGCTAGCGCCGGGGAGACCCAGTACTTC. Translation gives CSASASAGETQYF.

The rearrangement uses TRBV20-1 and TRBJ1-5; D ambiguous. Trimming removed 6 bases at V and 4 bases at J, with 16 bases between. This CDR3 has 14 amino acids. Germline V gene sequence: CDR1 DFQATT, CDR2 SNEGSKA (reference sequence). The CDR3 bases are TGCAGTGCAAGGAAGAGTTTGGGGAATCAGCCCCAGCATTTT. Amino acids: CSARKSLGNQPQHF.

This clonotype has ten or more counts. V gene TRBV5-1 combines with J gene TRBJ1-1; TRBD1 is a possible D gene (5 bases). V lost 3 bases and J lost 0, with 12 bases in between. Germline CDR1 reads SGHRS; CDR2 reads YFSETQ. The CDR3 is 15 residues long. DNA of the CDR3: TGCGCCAGCAGCTCGTTGGGACCGATGAACACTGAAGCTTTCTTT. It is translated as CASSSLGPMNTEAFF.

At least ten counts were recorded for this clonotype. The chain links TRBV27 to TRBJ2-7, with D possibly TRBD1 on 5 matching bases. This CDR3 is 13 amino acids long. CDR1 is MNHEY and CDR2 is SMNVEV in the germline V gene (reference sequence). The V gene lost 4 bases and the J gene lost 3 bases, with 10 bases spanning the gap. The CDR3, as DNA: TGTGCCAGCAGTTACAGGCCCTTCTACGAGCAGTACTTC. It translates to CASSYRPFYEQYF.

The chain recombines TRBV9 with TRBJ2-1; D remains unclear. V gave up 5 bases and J gave up 5 bases, with 11 bases separating them. In germline, CDR1 is SGDLS, CDR2 YYNGEE. The CDR3 is 13 amino acids. The CDR3 bases are TGTGCCAGCAGTGGCAGACGGGACAATGAGCAGTTCTTC. It yields the protein CASSGRRDNEQFF.

In nucleotides, the CDR3 is TGTGCCAGCAGCTTAGCACTGGGAACCGGTCAGCCCCAGCATTTT. It codes for CASSLALGTGQPQHF. The chain carries TRBV7-2 and TRBJ1-5, with D unclear. Germline CDR1 SGHTA, CDR2 FQGNSA. There are 15 residues in the CDR3. Trimming removed 0 bases at V and 6 bases at J, with 12 bases between. Based on the CDR3 plus reference TRBV7-2 and TRBJ1-5, the full variable domain is GAGVSQSPSNKVTEKGKDVELRCDPISGHTALYWYRQSLGQGLEFLIYFQGNSAPDKSGLPSDRFSAERTGGSVSTLTIQRTQQEDSAVYLCASSLALGTGQPQHFGDGTRLSIL.

In its sample, this clonotype was seen a few times. The chain couples TRBV24-1 to TRBJ2-1, with no clear D. Trimming took 3 bases from V and 6 from J, leaving 14 bases between them. Germline lookup yields CDR1 KGHDR and CDR2 SFDVKD. This CDR3 has 15 amino acids. The CDR3 DNA reads as TGTGCCACCAGTGATGCCACCCGGCCCCGCAATGAGCAGTTCTTC. Translation gives CATSDATRPRNEQFF.

The sample holds one count of this clonotype. A much larger clone differs from this one at a single base, so this may be a read error. The chain has TRBV7-2 and TRBJ2-7; the D is unclear. Between the trimmed V and J ends, which lost 5 bases and 6 bases, there was a span of 11 bases. The CDR3 has 12 amino acids. The V gene's germline CDR1 is SGHTA and CDR2 FQGNSA. The CDR3 sequence: CASSAPWGEQYF. The CDR3 DNA follows: TGTGCCAGCAGCGCTCCATGGGGCGAGCAGTACTTC. The whole variable domain, filled in from reference TRBV7-2 and TRBJ2-7, reads GAGVSQSPSNKVTEKGKDVELRCDPISGHTALYWYRQSLGQGLEFLIYFQGNSAPDKSGLPSDRFSAERTGGSVSTLTIQRTQQEDSAVYLCASSAPWGEQYFGPGTRLTVT.

This clonotype was seen at least ten times. The gene calls are TRBV6-5 and TRBJ1-5; D is possibly TRBD1 (5 bases). The V gene's germline CDR1 is MNHEY and CDR2 SVGAGI. V dropped 6 bases and J dropped 6 bases, with 9 bases sitting between them. The CDR3 is 12 residues long. The CDR3 nucleotides are TGTGCCAGCAGCCGTAGGGGTCAGCCCCAGCATTTT. This encodes CASSRRGQPQHF.

In its sample, this clonotype is medium-sized (0.01 to 0.1%). V and J are TRBV4-1 and TRBJ2-7; D may correspond to TRBD1 or TRBD2 (5 bases each). The V end was cut by 4 bases, the J end by 4 bases, with 11 bases between. Germline loops: CDR1 MGHRA, CDR2 YSYEKL. The CDR3 length is 13 residues. CDR3 in DNA: TGCGCCAGCAGCCCGGGACCAAAGTACGAGCAGTACTTC. This encodes CASSPGPKYEQYF.

J is TRBJ2-6 and V is TRBV7-9; 9 positions agree with TRBD1. Per germline, CDR1 SEHNR and CDR2 FQNEAQ (reference sequence). V shed 5 bases, J shed 3 bases, and the junction held 5 bases outside the gene matches. This CDR3 comprises 16 residues. The chain's CDR3 is CASSPRDRDGANVLTF. In DNA form, the CDR3 reads TGTGCCAGCAGCCCCCGGGACAGGGATGGGGCCAACGTCCTGACTTTC.

CDR3 sequence: CASSPGWRGGSLDEQFF. DNA for the CDR3: TGTGCCAGCAGCCCCGGGTGGCGGGGCGGGAGTTTGGATGAGCAGTTCTTC. This chain joins TRBV7-9 and TRBJ2-1; 7 bases are shared with TRBD2. V shed 5 bases, J shed 8 bases, and the junction held 18 bases outside the gene matches. CDR1 and CDR2 (germline): SEHNR, FQNEAQ (reference sequence). The CDR3 runs to 17 residues. The entire variable domain, with the rest obtained from reference TRBV7-9 and TRBJ2-1, is as follows: DTGVSQNPRHKITKRGQNVTFRCDPISEHNRLYWYRQTLGQGPEFLTYFQNEAQLEKSRLLSDRFSAERPKGSFSTLEIQRTEQGDSAMYLCASSPGWRGGSLDEQFFGPGTRLTVL.

There are many counts of this clonotype. The gene calls are TRBV29-1 and TRBJ2-5, with 8 positions matching TRBD2. CDR1 SQVTM and CDR2 ANQGSEA come from the germline V gene. Trimming took 4 bases from V and 4 from J; bases not matched to a gene: 11. There are 15 residues in the CDR3. In DNA, the CDR3 is TGCAGCGTTGTCCCCCCCCGGGGGGGAAGAGAGACCCAGTACTTC. As protein: CSVVPPRGGRETQYF.

In this sample, this clonotype turned up a few times. This chain uses TRBV5-1 with TRBJ2-1; weak D call: TRBD2 (6 bases). From germline, CDR1 is SGHRS and CDR2 YFSETQ. Trimming shortened V by 0 bases and J by 9 bases, and 10 bases separated the two germline ends. This CDR3 contains 13 residues. The CDR3 loop reads CASSLGPSAEQFF. The CDR3 DNA sequence: TGCGCCAGCAGCTTGGGGCCTAGCGCTGAGCAGTTCTTC.